This T cell receptor beta chain was identified during a study of CD8+ T cells in alopecia areata. About this clone itself: The antigen is unknown.

TCR sequencing used cDNA made by reverse transcription of extracted RNA. Method: immunoSEQ multiplex PCR; TCRdb's copy keeps in-frame clones and lacks some. The sample includes some 150,000 clones, 62% seen only once; the top ten take around 34%. It was from PBMCs that CD4+ and CD8+ T cells were sorted. Study outcomes and limitations: Researchers reported that TCR sharing among patients proved less clear than in mice, possibly HLA-linked. Affected scalp, especially in alopecia totalis/universalis, had a higher clonality than normal scalp did. Sequence data from scalp samples additionally include resident alphabeta T cells of normal skin.

Germline values: CDR1 SGHNT, CDR2 YYREEE (reference sequence). The CDR3 is made up of 11 amino acids. The V gene lost 4 bases and the J gene lost 3 bases, with 5 bases spanning the gap. The chain carries TRBV5-4 and TRBJ2-7; D is ambiguous. The sequencing input was CD8+ T cells sorted from blood. The origin of this receptor is a human donor in good health. The CDR3 nucleotides are TGTGCCAGCAGCCGAGACTACGAGCAGTACTTC. It encodes CASSRDYEQYF.